The 18 T cell receptor beta chains reported below all come from one sample, sequenced in a study of blood T cell repertoires in COVID-19. Sequencing was performed with immunoSEQ multiplex PCR; in TCRdb, only in-frame clones are kept and a portion is missing. The top ten hold less than 65% of the sample, which has over 20,000 clones, 81% seen once. The specimen sequenced was peripheral blood. The receptors were gathered from a middle-aged man with active or convalescent COVID-19.

The chain couples TRBV30 to TRBJ2-2, with D possibly being TRBD1 (5 bases). The CDR3 runs to 13 residues. The V gene's germline CDR1 is GTSNPN and CDR2 SVGIG (reference sequence). Trimming stripped 5 bases from V and 3 bases from J, with 10 bases between. CDR3 region: CAWEQAYTGELFF. CDR3 nucleotide sequence: TGTGCCTGGGAACAGGCGTACACCGGGGAGCTGTTTTTT.

This chain links TRBV24-1 with TRBJ2-2, with a weak D call TRBD1 (6 bases). V lost 9 bases to trimming and J lost 4 bases, with 17 bases between them. The CDR3 loop spans 15 amino acids. Germline loops: CDR1 KGHDR, CDR2 SFDVKD. The CDR3 DNA follows: TGTGCCACCCAAGGGGACACCCGCGGCACCGGGGAGCTGTTTTTT. Protein sequence: CATQGDTRGTGELFF.

The rearrangement joins TRBV7-9 to TRBJ2-7; 13 bases match TRBD2. CDR3 length equals 16 residues. J gave up 7 bases and V 5 bases, and 11 bases lay outside the gene matches. The germline V gene encodes CDR1 SEHNR and CDR2 FQNEAQ (reference sequence). The CDR3: CASSPLTSGRRGEQYF. As DNA, the CDR3 is TGTGCCAGCAGCCCTCTGACTAGCGGGAGGCGGGGAGAGCAGTACTTC.

The gene calls are TRBV10-1 and TRBJ2-7; D is undetermined. The CDR3 runs 14 residues. Germline V CDR1 and CDR2: WNHNN, SYGVQD (reference sequence). V lost 2 bases and J 3 bases, leaving 11 bases between the germline ends. The CDR3 is CASSEGESSYEQYF. The CDR3 DNA follows: TGCGCCAGCAGTGAGGGAGAATCTAGCTACGAGCAGTACTTC.

The chain combines TRBV9 with TRBJ2-1; a weak D match, TRBD2 (6 bases). Germline V lookup: CDR1 SGDLS, CDR2 YYNGEE. The CDR3 is 15 residues long. The germline V and J ends were trimmed by 4 bases and 4 bases, with 15 bases remaining between them. As DNA, the CDR3 is TGTGCCAGCAGCCGGATCAGCGGGCAATACAATGAGCAGTTCTTC. The encoded protein is CASSRISGQYNEQFF.

The chain combines TRBV6-5 with TRBJ1-1, with 7 bases aligning to TRBD1. CDR3 length: 13 residues. Looked up from germline, CDR1 is MNHEY and CDR2 is SVGAGI. J was trimmed by 6 bases and V by 6 bases; bases with no gene match: 7. CDR3 region: CASRVTGYSEAFF. The CDR3 region has the DNA TGTGCCAGCAGGGTGACAGGGTATTCTGAAGCTTTCTTT.

V gene TRBV11-3 combines with J gene TRBJ1-2; no clear D gene. The CDR3 loop spans 14 amino acids. In germline, CDR1 is SGHNT, CDR2 YENEEA. The V and J ends lost 2 bases and 4 bases respectively, with 11 bases between them. The CDR3 protein is CASSLLGICYGYTF. Written as DNA, the CDR3 is TGTGCCAGCAGCTTACTGGGCATCTGCTATGGCTACACCTTC.

V is TRBV11-3 and J is TRBJ2-7; D not resolved. The CDR3 has 13 amino acids. Trimming left V 1 base short and J 6 bases short, with 10 bases between. Looked up from germline, CDR1 is SGHNT and CDR2 is YENEEA. In DNA, the CDR3 is TGTGCCAGCAGCTTAGGGCCACCCCTCGAGCAGTACTTC. It translates to CASSLGPPLEQYF.

This clone was observed a handful of times. The CDR3 coding sequence is TGTGCCAGCGGTACTAGCGGGGCAGGGGGGGAGCTGTTTTTT. Translating it yields CASGTSGAGGELFF. This chain uses TRBV6-6 with TRBJ2-2; 10 bases align to TRBD2. This CDR3 is built from 14 residues. V trimming: 8 bases; J trimming: 8 bases; junction bases outside the gene matches: 8. CDR1 is MNHNY and CDR2 is SVGAGI in the germline V gene (reference sequence).

The chain carries TRBV7-2 and TRBJ2-7; TRBD1 might be the D (5 bases). Trimming removed 0 bases from V and 6 bases from J, with 9 bases in between. This CDR3 spans 13 amino acids. Germline V gene data show CDR1 as SGHTA and CDR2 as FQGNSA. The CDR3 loop reads CASSLAGQGEQYF. In DNA form, the CDR3 reads TGTGCCAGCAGCTTAGCAGGGCAGGGCGAGCAGTACTTC.

The chain joins TRBV6-1 to TRBJ1-4, with 9 nucleotides matching TRBD1. The length of the CDR3 is 16 residues. V shed 1 base and J 8 bases; nucleotides not matched to a gene: 8. The V gene's germline CDR1 is MNHNS and CDR2 SASEGT. Here the CDR3 reads CASSEVSGTGYEKLFF. The CDR3 DNA reads TGTGCCAGCAGTGAAGTTTCCGGGACAGGGTACGAAAAACTGTTTTTT.

V is TRBV11-1 and J is TRBJ2-7; D unclear. The CDR3 is made up of 14 amino acids. The germline CDR1 and CDR2 sequences are SGHAT and FQDESV (reference sequence). Trimming shortened V by 2 bases and J by 2 bases, and 10 bases separated the two germline ends. The CDR3 spells CASSLSLAPYEQYF. DNA for the CDR3: TGTGCCAGCAGCTTAAGTTTGGCCCCCTACGAGCAGTACTTC.

Judged by abundance, this clone is medium-sized. This chain uses TRBV6-2 or TRBV6-3 with TRBJ2-1, with D unresolved. Germline V CDR1 and CDR2: MNHEY, SVGEGT. This CDR3 comprises 14 residues. The V end lost 2 bases, the J end lost 7 bases, and 12 bases lay between the germline ends. In nucleotides, the CDR3 is TGTGCCAGCAGTTACCGACTGGTGTTGAATGAGCAGTTCTTC. This encodes CASSYRLVLNEQFF.

The chain employs TRBV19 and TRBJ2-7; D may be TRBD2 (5 bases). The CDR3 runs 12 residues. In germline, CDR1 is LNHDA, CDR2 SQIVND (reference sequence). Trimming stripped 5 bases from V and 7 bases from J, with 12 bases between. The CDR3 coding sequence is TGTGCCAGTAGTGTCGGGATTGGTGAGCAGTACTTC. Its translation: CASSVGIGEQYF.

In its sample, this clone was seen once. The CDR3 spells CASSIVDTYSNQPQHF. CDR3 DNA sequence: TGTGCCAGTAGTATTGTGGACACCTATAGCAATCAGCCCCAGCATTTT. The chain has TRBV19 and TRBJ1-5, with D perhaps TRBD1 (5 bases). The CDR3 contains 16 residues. The ends were cut back, 3 bases at V and 0 bases at J, with 12 bases in the middle. Germline loops: CDR1 LNHDA, CDR2 SQIVND (reference sequence).

The V and J genes are TRBV12-3 or TRBV12-4 and TRBJ2-7; 7 bases align to TRBD1. The CDR3 extends over 12 amino acids. V gave up 1 base and J gave up 6 bases; unmatched junction bases: 0. The CDR3 DNA reads as TGTGCCAGCAGTTTAGACAGGGGCGAGCAGTACTTC. It codes for CASSLDRGEQYF.

This chain uses TRBV19 with TRBJ2-1; 9 bases fit TRBD2. Germline trimming cut 7 bases from V and 5 bases from J; bases unmatched to any gene: 6. CDR3 size: 14 residues. Germline assignment: CDR1 LNHDA and CDR2 SQIVND (reference sequence). The CDR3 is CASTGTSSHNEQFF. The DNA for the CDR3 is TGTGCCAGTACCGGGACTAGCAGCCACAATGAGCAGTTCTTC.

The J gene is TRBJ1-5, the V gene TRBV11-2, with D possibly matching TRBD1 (6 bases). Germline loops: CDR1 SGHAT, CDR2 FQNNGV. Between the trimmed V and J ends, which lost 4 bases and 3 bases, there was a span of 10 bases. This CDR3 region has 14 residues. In DNA form, the CDR3 reads TGTGCCAGCAGCTCGGACAGCCTCAATCAGCCCCAGCATTTT. This gives the protein CASSSDSLNQPQHF. The full variable domain, its missing parts supplied by reference TRBV11-2 and TRBJ1-5, is EAGVAQSPRYKIIEKRQSVAFWCNPISGHATLYWYQQILGQGPKLLIQFQNNGVVDDSQLPKDRFSAERLKGVDSTLKIQPAKLEDSAVYLCASSSDSLNQPQHFGDGTRLSIL.